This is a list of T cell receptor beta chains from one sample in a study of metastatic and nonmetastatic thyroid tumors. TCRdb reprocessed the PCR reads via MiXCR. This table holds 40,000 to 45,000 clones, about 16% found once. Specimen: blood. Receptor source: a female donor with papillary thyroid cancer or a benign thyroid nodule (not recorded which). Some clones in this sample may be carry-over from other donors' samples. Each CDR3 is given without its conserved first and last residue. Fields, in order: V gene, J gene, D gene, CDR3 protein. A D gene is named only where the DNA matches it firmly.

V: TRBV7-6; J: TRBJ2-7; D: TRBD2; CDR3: ASSLSGGGLYEQY
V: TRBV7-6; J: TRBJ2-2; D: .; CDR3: ASSLVGGTTGELF
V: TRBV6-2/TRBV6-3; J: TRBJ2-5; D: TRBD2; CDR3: ARSAPAGGLGETQY
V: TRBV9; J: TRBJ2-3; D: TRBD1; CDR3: ANSVDPGTGLDTQY
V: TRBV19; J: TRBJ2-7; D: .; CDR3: ASSIGPGNSYEQY
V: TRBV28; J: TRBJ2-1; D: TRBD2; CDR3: ASSSGTSGYNEQF
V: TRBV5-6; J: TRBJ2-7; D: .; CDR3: ASSRAASSYEQY
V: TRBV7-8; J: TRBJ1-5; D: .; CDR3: ASSLSGGHSNQPQH
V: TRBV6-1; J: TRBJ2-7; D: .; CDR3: AVRLGWNEQY
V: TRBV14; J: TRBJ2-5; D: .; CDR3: ASSRRIQETQY
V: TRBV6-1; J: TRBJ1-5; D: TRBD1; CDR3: ASRRTGEAQPQH
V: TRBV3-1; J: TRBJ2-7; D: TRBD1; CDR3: ASSPSRTGGRDEQY
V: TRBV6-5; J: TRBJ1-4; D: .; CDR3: ASIYSGAGEKLF
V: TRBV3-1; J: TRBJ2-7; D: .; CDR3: ASSLGTVAYEQY
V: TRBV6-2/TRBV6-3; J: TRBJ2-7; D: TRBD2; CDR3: AISSLTSGSYEQY
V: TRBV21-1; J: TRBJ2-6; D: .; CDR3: ASSTPASGGANGANVLT
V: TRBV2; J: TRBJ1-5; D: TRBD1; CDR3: ASSEATGRGANQPQH
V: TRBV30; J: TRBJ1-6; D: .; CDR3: AWSVKVIGNSPLH
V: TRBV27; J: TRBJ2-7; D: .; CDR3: ASRPETSYEQY
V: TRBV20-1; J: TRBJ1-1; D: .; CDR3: SAPLRNTEAF
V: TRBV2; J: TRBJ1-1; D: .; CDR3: ASRGDLNTEAF
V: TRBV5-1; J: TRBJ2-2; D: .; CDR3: ASSLAGELF
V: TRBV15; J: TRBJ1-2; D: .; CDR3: ATSRDRGNYGYT
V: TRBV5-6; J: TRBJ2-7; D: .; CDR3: ASSLSGTGPYEQY
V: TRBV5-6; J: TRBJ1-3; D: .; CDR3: ASSPLDTSGNTIY
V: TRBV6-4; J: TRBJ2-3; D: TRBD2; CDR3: ASSDSGSPDTQY
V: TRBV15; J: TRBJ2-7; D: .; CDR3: ATSSATWASETYEQY
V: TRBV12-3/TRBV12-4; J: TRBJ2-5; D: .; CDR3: ASRGGGETQY
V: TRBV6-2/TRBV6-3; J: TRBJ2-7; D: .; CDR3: ASSYVFPKTESSYEQY
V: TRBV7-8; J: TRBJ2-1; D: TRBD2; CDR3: ASSRSASGNQNEQF
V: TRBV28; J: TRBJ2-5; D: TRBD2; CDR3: ASSLGLAGGPETQY
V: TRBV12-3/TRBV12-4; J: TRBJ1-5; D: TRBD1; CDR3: ASSRDRGSNQPQH
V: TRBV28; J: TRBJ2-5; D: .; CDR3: ASSTPRHWVHPQETQY
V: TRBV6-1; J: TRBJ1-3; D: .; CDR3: ASIGNGNAIY
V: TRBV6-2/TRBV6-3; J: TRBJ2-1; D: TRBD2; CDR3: ASSYIGGRAYNEQF
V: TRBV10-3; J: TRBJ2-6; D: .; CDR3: AISVVGKQISGANVLT
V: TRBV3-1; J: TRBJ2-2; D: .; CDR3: ASSQVPRAGELF
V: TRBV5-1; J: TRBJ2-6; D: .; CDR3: ASTLEGGAGTNVLT
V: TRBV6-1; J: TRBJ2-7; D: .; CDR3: ASIEGSYYDQY
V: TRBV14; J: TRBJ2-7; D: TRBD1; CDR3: ASSPYGQGLYEQY
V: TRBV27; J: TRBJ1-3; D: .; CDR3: ASRDTGQLLGNTIY